These 26 T cell receptor beta chains were all obtained from the same sample, sequenced in a study of CD8 T cells in Susac syndrome. Reverse transcription of about 0.45 to 1 ug RNA was carried out with random hexamers. TCRdb re-called the immunoSEQ multiplex PCR reads through MiXCR, storing one row per CDR3 protein. The sample lists around 110,000 distinct CDR3 sequences, 96% occurring once. Sequenced material: CD4+ T cells from PBMCs. The receptors were sampled from a human donor with Susac syndrome.

This chain joins TRBV28 and TRBJ1-4; 8 bases align to TRBD1. The CDR3 covers 16 residues. Germline values: CDR1 MDHEN, CDR2 SYDVKM. J lost 3 bases, V lost 5 bases, and 8 bases had no gene match. CDR3 coding DNA: TGTGCCAGCAGTAAGAGGACAGGGCTACCTAATGAAAAACTGTTTTTT. As protein: CASSKRTGLPNEKLFF. Supplemented by reference TRBV28 and TRBJ1-4, the full variable domain reads DVKVTQSSRYLVKRTGEKVFLECVQDMDHENMFWYRQDPGLGLRLIYFSYDVKMKEKGDIPEGYSVSREKKERFSLILESASTNQTSMYLCASSKRTGLPNEKLFFGSGTQLSVL.

V usage is TRBV20-1 and J usage is TRBJ2-7, with D hard to call. Trimming cost V 7 bases and J 4 bases, with 17 bases left between them. Germline lookup yields CDR1 DFQATT and CDR2 SNEGSKA (reference sequence). This CDR3 region has 13 residues. The CDR3 spells CSVVKNSPYEQYF. The DNA for the CDR3 is TGCAGTGTGGTCAAAAATAGCCCGTACGAGCAGTACTTC.

V usage is TRBV5-1 and J usage is TRBJ2-1; maybe TRBD2 (6 bases). The CDR3 runs to 16 residues. The germline V gene has CDR1 SGHRS and CDR2 YFSETQ. The ends were cut back, 4 bases at V and 1 base at J, with 15 bases in the middle. In DNA, the CDR3 is TGCGCCAGCAGCGAGAGGGAGGCCTCGTCCTACAATGAGCAGTTCTTC. It codes for CASSEREASSYNEQFF.

This rearrangement joins TRBV18 to TRBJ1-5; TRBD1 might be the D (6 bases). The V end was cut by 1 base, the J end by 6 bases, with 10 bases between. Germline V gives CDR1 KGHSH, CDR2 LQKENI. CDR3 length: 14 residues. CDR3 in amino acids: CASSPLGASQPQHF. CDR3 coding DNA: TGTGCCAGCTCACCACTGGGGGCTAGTCAGCCCCAGCATTTT. Filled out from reference TRBV18 and TRBJ1-5, the complete variable domain reads NAGVMQNPRHLVRRRGQEARLRCSPMKGHSHVYWYRQLPEEGLKFMVYLQKENIIDESGMPKERFSAEFPKEGPSILRIQQVVRGDSAAYFCASSPLGASQPQHFGDGTRLSIL.

The CDR3 bases are TGCAGCGTGAGCTACAGGGGGCGCGAAGCTTTCTTT. It codes for CSVSYRGREAFF. The genes are TRBV29-1 and TRBJ1-1, with 9 bases identical to TRBD1. With 6 bases clipped from V and 8 bases from J, the junction kept 7 bases outside the gene matches. CDR3 length: 12 amino acids. Looked up from germline, CDR1 is SQVTM and CDR2 is ANQGSEA.

This clonotype was seen once. The rearrangement joins TRBV5-1 to TRBJ2-1; D is perhaps TRBD2 (6 bases). The CDR3 covers 16 residues. The ends were cut back, 2 bases at V and 3 bases at J, with 15 bases in the middle. The germline V gene has CDR1 SGHRS and CDR2 YFSETQ. The DNA for the CDR3 is TGCGCCAGCAGCTTCGCATCGGGAGATCTCTACAATGAGCAGTTCTTC. Its protein is CASSFASGDLYNEQFF.

The V and J genes are TRBV9 and TRBJ2-1, with D uncertain. Germline CDR1 and CDR2: SGDLS and YYNGEE. The CDR3 consists of 14 residues. Trimming left V 0 bases short and J 9 bases short, with 13 bases between. Here the CDR3 reads CASSVASVAREQFF. The CDR3 bases are TGTGCCAGCAGCGTAGCGTCAGTTGCGCGTGAGCAGTTCTTC.

J is TRBJ2-1 and V is TRBV9; 13 bases fit TRBD2. CDR3 length: 15 amino acids. The junction had 3 bases not matched to a gene; V was cut back by 3 bases and J by 6 bases. Germline-derived CDR1 and CDR2 are SGDLS and YYNGEE. CDR3 in amino acids: CASSARTSGSNEQFF. For the CDR3, the DNA is TGTGCCAGCAGCGCCCGGACTAGCGGGAGCAATGAGCAGTTCTTC.

The V call is TRBV20-1, the J call TRBJ2-7; no reliable D call. Per germline, CDR1 DFQATT and CDR2 SNEGSKA (reference sequence). V lost 0 bases, J lost 3 bases, and 15 bases lay in between. There are 15 residues in the CDR3. The CDR3 nucleotides are TGCAGTGCTAGAGACCATATGACGTCTCACTACGAGCAGTACTTC. Residues: CSARDHMTSHYEQYF.

The CDR3 spells CSATPGTGGNEKLFF. CDR3 nucleotides: TGCAGCGCCACCCCCGGGACAGGGGGCAATGAAAAACTGTTTTTT. This chain connects TRBV29-1 to TRBJ1-4, with 12 bases lining up with TRBD1. CDR3 length: 15 residues. J was trimmed by 5 bases and V by 7 bases; bases with no gene match: 8. Germline CDR1 is SQVTM and CDR2 is ANQGSEA.

The chain couples TRBV5-4 to TRBJ2-2; D is unresolved. The CDR3 is 14 amino acids. Germline-derived CDR1 and CDR2 are SGHNT and YYREEE (reference sequence). V lost 1 base to trimming and J lost 0 bases, with 4 bases between them. The CDR3 region is CASSLLANTGELFF. The CDR3 nucleotides read TGTGCCAGCAGCTTGTTAGCGAACACCGGGGAGCTGTTTTTT.

The chain joins TRBV5-4 to TRBJ2-3; TRBD2 aligns across 7 bases. Germline lookup yields CDR1 SGHNT and CDR2 YYREEE (reference sequence). This CDR3 region has 13 residues. V was clipped by 1 base and J by 6 bases; unmatched bases: 2. The CDR3 nucleotides are TGTGCCAGCAGCTTGCGGGGAGGGGATACGCAGTATTTT. This encodes CASSLRGGDTQYF.

V usage is TRBV20-1 and J usage is TRBJ2-5, with 11 bases lining up with TRBD1. Germline V gene sequence: CDR1 DFQATT, CDR2 SNEGSKA (reference sequence). This CDR3 has 15 residues. The trim removed 3 bases at V and 1 base at J, leaving 4 bases unmatched. This CDR3 reads CSASRGTGGQETQYF. CDR3 nucleotides: TGCAGTGCTAGTCGTGGGACAGGGGGCCAAGAGACCCAGTACTTC.

The chain has TRBV11-2 and TRBJ2-1, with D perhaps matching TRBD1 or TRBD2 (5 bases each). The V gene lost 0 bases and the J gene lost 6 bases, with 12 bases spanning the gap. Germline CDR1 SGHAT, CDR2 FQNNGV. The CDR3 consists of 15 residues. The CDR3: CASSLEGSRGNEQFF. The DNA of the CDR3 is TGTGCCAGCAGCTTAGAAGGGTCGAGGGGCAATGAGCAGTTCTTC.

This chain connects TRBV29-1 to TRBJ1-2, with D tentatively TRBD1 (6 bases). Germline V gene data show CDR1 as SQVTM and CDR2 as ANQGSEA. V was clipped by 5 bases and J by 3 bases, with 16 bases between them. This CDR3 is built from 14 residues. CDR3 region: CSVQARGKDYGYTF. The CDR3 DNA follows: TGCAGCGTTCAAGCCAGGGGAAAGGACTATGGCTACACCTTC.

In DNA, the CDR3 is TGTGCCAGCAGTTACACGGGACAGGGGTTGGCCGAGCAGTACTTC. Translated, it gives CASSYTGQGLAEQYF. The chain combines TRBV6-2 or TRBV6-3 with TRBJ2-7; 10 bases match TRBD1. V lost 2 bases, J lost 6 bases, and 7 bases stayed unmatched. Looked up from germline, CDR1 is MNHEY and CDR2 is SVGEGT. CDR3 length: 15 amino acids.

This chain connects TRBV30 to TRBJ1-5, with TRBD1 as a possible D gene (5 bases). The CDR3 has 14 residues. From germline, CDR1 is GTSNPN and CDR2 SVGIG (reference sequence). Between the trimmed V and J ends, which lost 0 bases and 6 bases, there was a span of 12 bases. The CDR3 sequence is CAWSVPGRGQPQHF. Here the CDR3 DNA reads TGTGCCTGGAGTGTACCCGGGAGGGGTCAGCCCCAGCATTTT.

The gene calls are TRBV6-5 and TRBJ2-1, with D possibly being TRBD1 (5 bases). Deletions cut 0 bases from V and 5 bases from J, with 20 bases between. This CDR3 region has 18 residues. The germline gives CDR1 MNHEY, CDR2 SVGAGI. The CDR3 nucleotides read TGTGCCAGCAGTTACTCCCACCCAGGGCTACATTGGGACAATGAGCAGTTCTTC. Protein product: CASSYSHPGLHWDNEQFF.

The chain carries TRBV5-4 and TRBJ2-2; the D is unclear. There are 14 residues in the CDR3. The V end was cut by 4 bases, the J end by 3 bases, with 10 bases between. Germline CDR1 SGHNT, CDR2 YYREEE (reference sequence). CDR3 coding DNA: TGTGCCAGCAGCGGGATCTCGGACACCGGGGAGCTGTTTTTT. This gives the protein CASSGISDTGELFF.

V gene TRBV5-1 combines with J gene TRBJ2-3, with TRBD2 identical over 12 bases. CDR3 length: 15 residues. CDR1 is SGHRS and CDR2 is YFSETQ in the germline V gene. V was clipped by 5 bases and J by 2 bases; unmatched bases: 3. The CDR3 region is CASRRTSGNTDTQYF. In nucleotides, the CDR3 is TGCGCCAGCAGACGGACTAGCGGGAACACAGATACGCAGTATTTT.

J is TRBJ1-2 and V is TRBV6-5; D is unresolved. Trimming cost V 4 bases and J 8 bases, with 26 bases left between them. The CDR3 consists of 17 residues. Germline-derived CDR1 and CDR2 are MNHEY and SVGAGI. The CDR3 protein is CASSSKSAADLQEGYTF. The CDR3 DNA sequence: TGTGCCAGCAGTTCTAAATCGGCGGCAGACCTTCAAGAGGGCTACACCTTC.

The chain uses TRBV20-1 and TRBJ2-2, with 12 positions matching TRBD2. Germline CDR1 DFQATT, CDR2 SNEGSKA (reference sequence). CDR3 length equals 15 residues. J gave up 6 bases and V 3 bases, and 5 bases lay outside the gene matches. The CDR3 bases are TGCAGTGCTAGTAAACTAGCGGGAGGTTCCGGGGAGCTGTTTTTT. Encoded protein: CSASKLAGGSGELFF.

This sequence joins TRBV6-5 and TRBJ1-4; no reliable D call. Trimming took 0 bases from V and 2 from J, leaving 7 bases between them. Per germline, CDR1 MNHEY and CDR2 SVGAGI. The CDR3 extends over 15 amino acids. The CDR3 DNA is TGTGCCAGCAGTTACTCGCGGGGTACTAATGAAAAACTGTTTTTT. Amino acid sequence: CASSYSRGTNEKLFF.

The V gene is TRBV20-1, the J gene TRBJ2-5; TRBD2 matches 11 bases. The length of the CDR3 is 16 residues. The germline V gene encodes CDR1 DFQATT and CDR2 SNEGSKA (reference sequence). The ends lost 4 bases at V and 5 bases at J; junction bases unmatched: 12. The CDR3 nucleotides are TGCAGTGCTATCTTTAGCGGGAGGGCGGTAGGGGAGACCCAGTACTTC. The encoded protein is CSAIFSGRAVGETQYF.

This chain joins TRBV28 and TRBJ1-5, with D uncertain. The CDR3 sequence is 12 residues long. The V end lost 10 bases, the J end lost 2 bases, and 9 bases lay between the germline ends. CDR1 MDHEN and CDR2 SYDVKM come from the germline V gene. The CDR3 protein is CATIVGNQPQHF. CDR3 nucleotides: TGTGCCACAATTGTAGGCAATCAGCCCCAGCATTTT.

The chain couples TRBV20-1 to TRBJ2-3; D not resolved. V gave up 3 bases and J gave up 4 bases, with 8 bases separating them. The CDR3 sequence is 12 residues long. Per the germline V gene, CDR1 is DFQATT and CDR2 is SNEGSKA (reference sequence). This CDR3 reads CSASMVADTQYF. Here the CDR3 DNA reads TGCAGTGCTAGTATGGTGGCAGATACGCAGTATTTT.